Listed below are T cell receptor beta chains from one sample, sequenced in a study of T cell changes during pregnancy in multiple sclerosis. TCRdb's copy holds only in-frame clones and misses some; the assay was immunoSEQ multiplex PCR. This repertoire shows 14,000 to 15,000 clones, 80% to 90% found once; its top ten account for around 19%. Sample: CD8+ T cells from peripheral blood mononuclear cells, taken in the first trimester of pregnancy. These receptor sequences come from a female donor with multiple sclerosis, enrolled in a pregnancy study. Both conserved end residues are part of each CDR3. Each record gives: CDR3 DNA, CDR3 protein, V gene, J gene, clone size, D gene. The D gene is left open where the match is weak. Expanded clones are given a class, and other clones once, few, many or no size at all.

TGTGCCCATACGCACGGTAGCGGGGATTCCAATGAGCAGTTCTTC	CAHTHGSGDSNEQFF	TRBV30	TRBJ2-1	.	TRBD2
TGCGCCAGCAGTGATTGGGGGGACCCACGGGGCTACACCTTC	CASSDWGDPRGYTF	TRBV10-2	TRBJ1-2	.	.
TGTGCCTGGAAAGAACAGGGTCCGGTTGAAAAACTGTTTTTT	CAWKEQGPVEKLFF	TRBV30	TRBJ1-4	.	.
TGCAGCGTTGAAGATAGGCGGACTGGGCTCTCCTACGAGCAGTACTTC	CSVEDRRTGLSYEQYF	TRBV29-1	TRBJ2-7	.	.
TGTGCCAGCTTTCTAGCTCTTCCGAGCTCCTACAATGAGCAGTTCTTC	CASFLALPSSYNEQFF	TRBV2	TRBJ2-1	.	.
TGTGCCAGCAGCACCCATCTAGCGGGAGCGGCCGGGGAGCTGTTTTTT	CASSTHLAGAAGELFF	TRBV7-3	TRBJ2-2	.	TRBD2
TGTGCCAGCGGGGAAGGGAGGGCAGGGGGCCGGTACGAGCAGTACTTC	CASGEGRAGGRYEQYF	TRBV6-4	TRBJ2-7	.	.
TGTGCCAGCAGCTCTGAGGCCCGCGGAAACACCATATATTTT	CASSSEARGNTIYF	TRBV9	TRBJ1-3	.	.
TGTGCCAGCAGCGGAGGGGACAGGACCTTTGAGACCCAGTACTTC	CASSGGDRTFETQYF	TRBV9	TRBJ2-5	.	TRBD1
TGTGCCTGCCTCTGGAGGGGAACTCGGACTGAAGCTTTCTTT	CACLWRGTRTEAFF	TRBV30	TRBJ1-1	.	.
TGTGCCAGCAGTGCTGCGGGCCGCTACGAGCAGTACTTC	CASSAAGRYEQYF	TRBV27	TRBJ2-7	once	.
TGTGCCATCCAGAGACTAGTTCCCGGGGAGCTGTTTTTT	CAIQRLVPGELFF	TRBV10-3	TRBJ2-2	.	.
TGCGCCAGCAGCGAAAGAGGGCCTACTGGTAATGAGCAGTTCTTC	CASSERGPTGNEQFF	TRBV4-1	TRBJ2-1	.	.
TGCAGCGTTGTCCACGAAGGGGGATACGAGCAGTACTTC	CSVVHEGGYEQYF	TRBV29-1	TRBJ2-7	once	.
TGTGCCAGCAGCCTTAAGGCGGGTGAGGTCACTGAAGCTTTCTTT	CASSLKAGEVTEAFF	TRBV7-6	TRBJ1-1	.	.
TGTGCCAGCAGCGGACAGGTAGAACCCTACGAGCAGTACTTC	CASSGQVEPYEQYF	TRBV27	TRBJ2-7	.	TRBD1
TGTGCCAGCAGCTTGGGGCCCAAGGATGGCTACACCTTC	CASSLGPKDGYTF	TRBV7-8	TRBJ1-2	once	.
TGTGCCAGCAGTTACGGAGTTTCCGGGGAGCTGTTTTTT	CASSYGVSGELFF	TRBV6-5	TRBJ2-2	few	.
TGTGCCAGCAGCATTCGTTCGACAGCTGGGACTACGTATAGCAATCAGCCCCAGCATTTT	CASSIRSTAGTTYSNQPQHF	TRBV7-3	TRBJ1-5	.	.
TGTGCCACCAGCAGAGAGGGGGCCTGGGACACTGAAGCTTTCTTT	CATSREGAWDTEAFF	TRBV15	TRBJ1-1	once	.
TGTGCCAGCAGCCAGGAACTAGCGGGAGTTTGGGACGAGCAGTACTTC	CASSQELAGVWDEQYF	TRBV4-2	TRBJ2-7	medium-sized	TRBD2
TGTGCCAGCAGCTTAGATTGGGGGGAGCAAGAGACCCAGTACTTC	CASSLDWGEQETQYF	TRBV7-6	TRBJ2-5	once	.